The 15 T cell receptor beta chains below all came from one sample that was sequenced in a study of T cells expressing NK-cell markers. Using the 5' RACE reads, TCRdb records one entry per CDR3 protein without DNA. This sample carries some 300,000 distinct CDR3 sequences, with around 0.42% going to the ten biggest clones. Sequenced sample: blood T cells: a sorted CD56 or NKG2C T cell subset, CD4+ or CD8+ T cells, or bulk PBMC T cells (not recorded which). All receptors derive from a man between 18 and 35 years old in good health.

The gene calls are TRBV5-5 and TRBJ2-2. Germline assignment: CDR1 SGHKS and CDR2 YYEKEE (reference sequence). CDR3 length: 14 residues. The CDR3: CASSLVGRAEELFF.

The chain links TRBV2 to TRBJ2-5. Germline loops: CDR1 SNHLY, CDR2 FYNNEI. This CDR3 spans 14 amino acids. The CDR3 protein is CASSQPGVRETQYF.

The rearrangement joins TRBV18 to TRBJ1-2; absent DNA, TCRdb's TRBD1 call cannot be checked. CDR3 size: 15 residues. Germline V lookup: CDR1 KGHSH, CDR2 LQKENI. CDR3 protein: CASSPPQGQAGGYTF.

The CDR3 loop reads CASSFIGRRETQYF. The chain is built from TRBV27 and TRBJ2-5. The CDR3 sequence is 14 residues long. The germline gives CDR1 MNHEY, CDR2 SMNVEV (reference sequence).

The CDR3 sequence: CASSGSGSSYNEQFF. The gene calls are TRBV9 and TRBJ2-1. The V gene's germline CDR1 is SGDLS and CDR2 YYNGEE. The CDR3 length is 15 residues.

The chain employs TRBV6-1 and TRBJ2-2; the TRBD2 assignment by TCRdb is unverifiable without DNA. Germline lookup yields CDR1 MNHNS and CDR2 SASEGT. The CDR3 totals 15 residues. CDR3: CATFEGGTGTGELFF.

The chain is built from TRBV18 and TRBJ1-3. Looked up from germline, CDR1 is KGHSH and CDR2 is LQKENI. This CDR3 is built from 16 residues. The CDR3 is CASSPSTASSGNTIYF.

The chain has TRBV4-1 and TRBJ2-5; the D call of TRBD1 rests on TCRdb alone, since no DNA is present to check it. The germline gives CDR1 MGHRA, CDR2 YSYEKL. There are 15 residues in the CDR3. CDR3 loop: CASSHGDRIQETQYF.

This sequence joins TRBV12-3 or TRBV12-4 and TRBJ2-7. This CDR3 contains 12 residues. CDR3: CASSSSSYEQYF.

CDR3 amino acids: CAIRADRGNQPQHF. V gene TRBV10-3 combines with J gene TRBJ1-5. Germline-derived CDR1 and CDR2 are ENHRY and SYGVKD. CDR3 length equals 14 residues.

The V gene is TRBV3-1, the J gene TRBJ1-4; TCRdb names TRBD1, which stays unverified in the absence of DNA. This CDR3 contains 13 residues. The germline V gene encodes CDR1 LGHDT and CDR2 YNNKEL (reference sequence). CDR3: CASSRTGGEKLFF.

J is TRBJ2-7 and V is TRBV7-2; TCRdb selects TRBD1, and the lack of DNA leaves this call unchecked. Germline assignment: CDR1 SGHTA and CDR2 FQGNSA. This CDR3 is 14 amino acids long. CDR3 loop: CASSLGIMAYEQYF.

The chain has TRBV29-1 and TRBJ2-1; the TCRdb call, TRBD2, lacks DNA for checking. Germline CDR1 reads SQVTM; CDR2 reads ANQGSEA. The CDR3 consists of 13 residues. CDR3 sequence: CSVDRENGNEQFF.

The gene calls are TRBV12-3 or TRBV12-4 and TRBJ2-1; TCRdb proposes TRBD2, but this gene call is untestable without DNA. CDR3 length: 18 residues. The CDR3 loop is CASSGRTSGRALYNEQFF.

The chain has TRBV30 and TRBJ2-5; as DNA is missing, the TRBD1 call by TCRdb cannot be tested. The CDR3 covers 16 residues. Germline V gene data show CDR1 as GTSNPN and CDR2 as SVGIG (reference sequence). The CDR3 spells CAWSVGHPGGAETQYF.